The 10 T cell receptor beta chains listed next were all sequenced from one sample in a study of T cell clonality in common variable immunodeficiency. The study, taken as a whole, reports: Fewer deletions and N-nucleotide insertions were reportedly seen in common variable immunodeficiency TCR beta sequences.

The method was immunoSEQ multiplex PCR; TCRdb's version includes in-frame clones alone and lacks a portion of them. The specimen has 30,000 to 35,000 clones, none found just once. For these TCRs, the target antigens are not known. The specimen was peripheral blood mononuclear cells. Receptors originate from a human donor with common variable immunodeficiency.

Worth noting for this clone: The read halts 3 residues ahead of the CDR3 end, with the missing end drawn from the germline J gene. This rearrangement joins TRBV7-9 to TRBJ2-3, with D possibly being TRBD1 (6 bases). V was trimmed by 6 bases and J by 4 bases, leaving 14 bases between them. Germline V gene data show CDR1 as SEHNR and CDR2 as FQNEAQ (reference sequence). The CDR3 runs 14 residues. The CDR3 region is CASRSGRTADTQYF. Partial CDR3 DNA: TGTGCCAGCAGATCCGGACGGACAGCAGATACG.

In its sample, this clone ranks as medium-sized (0.01 to 0.1%). CDR3 residues: CSAVRARGLHEQYF. The part of the CDR3 DNA that was read is TGCAGTGCCGTTAGGGCCAGAGGCTTACACGAG. The V and J genes are TRBV20-1 and TRBJ2-7; no clear D. The read gets to within 3 residues of the CDR3 end, and the germline J gene fills in the rest. The CDR3 covers 14 residues. The germline gives CDR1 DFQATT, CDR2 SNEGSKA (reference sequence). Between the trimmed V and J ends, which lost 6 bases and 5 bases, there was a span of 20 bases.

This clone was counted a few times. The read finishes 3 residues shy of the CDR3 end, and the germline J gene is used to complete it. This chain uses TRBV20-1 with TRBJ2-7; 15 positions match TRBD2. The CDR3 is 15 residues long. The J segment lost 3 bases and the V segment lost 6 bases, leaving 6 bases of the junction unmatched. The germline V gene encodes CDR1 DFQATT and CDR2 SNEGSKA (reference sequence). The CDR3 here is CSAPPGLAGGYEQYF. CDR3 DNA, as far as it was read: TGCAGTGCGCCTCCGGGACTAGCGGGAGGCTACGAG.

This clone came up many times. The read terminates 3 residues ahead of where the CDR3 ends, so the germline J gene completes it. This rearrangement joins TRBV5-4 to TRBJ2-2; weak D call: TRBD1 (5 bases). Germline values: CDR1 SGHNT, CDR2 YYREEE (reference sequence). V dropped 1 base and J dropped 0 bases, with 7 bases sitting between them. This CDR3 has 15 amino acids. CDR3 sequence: CASSLPGPNTGELFF. Incomplete CDR3 DNA: TGTGCCAGCAGCTTGCCAGGGCCGAACACCGGGGAG. Filled out from reference TRBV5-4 and TRBJ2-2, the complete variable domain reads ETGVTQSPTHLIKTRGQQVTLRCSSQSGHNTVSWYQQALGQGPQFIFQYYREEENGRGNFPPRFSGLQFPNYSSELNVNALELDDSALYLCASSLPGPNTGELFFGEGSRLTVL.

This clone was observed at least ten times. From the germline J gene comes the end of the CDR3, since the read stops 3 residues before it. The chain couples TRBV27 to TRBJ2-1, with D perhaps TRBD2 (6 bases). Deletions cut 6 bases from V and 0 bases from J, with 12 bases between. Germline V gene lookup returns CDR1 MNHEY and CDR2 SMNVEV (reference sequence). This CDR3 contains 15 residues. The CDR3 loop reads CASRLALSSYNEQFF. Partial CDR3 DNA: TGTGCCAGCAGACTAGCTCTAAGCTCCTACAATGAG.

This clone was detected a few times. The read stops 3 residues short of the end of the CDR3; the missing end is completed from the germline J gene. The gene calls are TRBV2 and TRBJ2-7; 7 bases fit TRBD2. This CDR3 comprises 13 residues. Per the germline V gene, CDR1 is SNHLY and CDR2 is FYNNEI. V trimming: 8 bases; J trimming: 4 bases; junction bases outside the gene matches: 8. The sequenced part of the CDR3 DNA is TGTGCCAGCGCAGGACTAGTCGATTACGAG. This sequence encodes CASAGLVDYE. The full CDR3 protein reads CASAGLVDYEQYF.

This clone was recorded many times. The read ends 3 residues early relative to the CDR3; the germline J gene fills the gap. The rearrangement uses TRBV20-1 and TRBJ2-1, with 7 positions matching TRBD2. Germline V gives CDR1 DFQATT, CDR2 SNEGSKA (reference sequence). CDR3 length: 18 residues. With 1 base clipped from V and 2 bases from J, the junction kept 14 bases outside the gene matches. The covered CDR3 bases are TGCAGTGCTAGAGTGGGGCGGAGCGGGATCCAAACCTACAATGAG. As protein: CSARVGRSGIQTYNE. The CDR3 as a whole reads CSARVGRSGIQTYNEQFF.

Points on this clone: The read comes to an end 3 residues before the CDR3 does, leaving the germline J gene to fill in the end. The chain has TRBV7-9 and TRBJ1-4, with D perhaps TRBD1 (6 bases). Trimming removed 4 bases at V and 4 bases at J, with 10 bases between. This CDR3 has 14 residues. Germline assignment: CDR1 SEHNR and CDR2 FQNEAQ (reference sequence). CDR3 DNA, as far as it was read: TGTGCCAGCAGCTCGGGACACCTTAATGAAAAA. Encoded protein: CASSSGHLNEK. The whole CDR3 is CASSSGHLNEKLFF.

A few counts support this clone. The CDR3 end is not reached by the read, which stops 3 residues before it; the germline J gene fills it in. V is TRBV7-6 and J is TRBJ2-5; D remains unclear. Germline-derived CDR1 and CDR2 are SGHVS and FNYEAQ. CDR3 length: 13 amino acids. V shed 2 bases and J shed 6 bases, with 10 bases lying between them. CDR3 DNA (partial): TGTGCCAGCAGCTTAAACGGAGCGCAGACC. Translating it yields CASSLNGAQT. The full-length CDR3 reads as CASSLNGAQTQYF.

In its sample, this clone ranks as medium-sized. The CDR3 extends 3 residues past the end of the read, so its final part is completed from the germline J gene. The chain employs TRBV20-1 and TRBJ2-7, with no clear D. Trimming stripped 1 base from V and 6 bases from J, with 7 bases between. The CDR3 sequence is 11 residues long. Per germline, CDR1 DFQATT and CDR2 SNEGSKA (reference sequence). The CDR3 sequence is CSARVSPEQYF. The covered CDR3 bases are TGCAGTGCTAGAGTGAGCCCCGAG.